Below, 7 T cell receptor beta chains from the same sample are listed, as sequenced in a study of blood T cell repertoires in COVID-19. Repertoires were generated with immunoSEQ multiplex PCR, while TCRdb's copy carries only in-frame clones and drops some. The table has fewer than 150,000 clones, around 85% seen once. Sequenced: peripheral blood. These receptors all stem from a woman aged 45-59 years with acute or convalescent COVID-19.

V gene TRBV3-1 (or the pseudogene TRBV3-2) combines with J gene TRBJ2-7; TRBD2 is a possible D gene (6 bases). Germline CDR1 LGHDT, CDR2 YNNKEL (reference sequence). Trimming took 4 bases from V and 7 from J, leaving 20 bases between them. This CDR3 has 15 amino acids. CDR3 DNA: TGTGCCAGCAGCCGCCCGGGACTGAGTTCGGGGGAGCAGTACTTC. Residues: CASSRPGLSSGEQYF.

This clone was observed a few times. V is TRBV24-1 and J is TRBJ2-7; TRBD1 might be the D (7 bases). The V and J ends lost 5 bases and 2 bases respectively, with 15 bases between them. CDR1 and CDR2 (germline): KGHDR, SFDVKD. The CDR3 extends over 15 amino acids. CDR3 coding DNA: TGTGCCACCAGTGGGGGGCGGGACAGAACCTACGAGCAGTACTTC. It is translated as CATSGGRDRTYEQYF.

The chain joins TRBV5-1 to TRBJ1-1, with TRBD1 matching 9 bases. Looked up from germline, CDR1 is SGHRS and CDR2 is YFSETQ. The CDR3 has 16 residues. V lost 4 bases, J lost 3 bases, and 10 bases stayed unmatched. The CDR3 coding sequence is TGCGCCAGCAGCGTAACAGGGGGCGCAGGGTACACTGAAGCTTTCTTT. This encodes CASSVTGGAGYTEAFF.

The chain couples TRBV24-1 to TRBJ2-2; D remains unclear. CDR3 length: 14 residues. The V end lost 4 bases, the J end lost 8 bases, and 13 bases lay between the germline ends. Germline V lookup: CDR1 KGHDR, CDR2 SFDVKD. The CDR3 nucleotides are TGTGCCACCAGTGACCCCTATTTATCAGGGGAGCTGTTTTTT. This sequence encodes CATSDPYLSGELFF.

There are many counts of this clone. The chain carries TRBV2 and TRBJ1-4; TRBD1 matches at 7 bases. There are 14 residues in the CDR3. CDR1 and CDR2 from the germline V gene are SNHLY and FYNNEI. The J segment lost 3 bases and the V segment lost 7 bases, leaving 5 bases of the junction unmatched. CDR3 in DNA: TGTGCCAGCACAATACAGGGGCCTAATGAAAAACTGTTTTTT. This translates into CASTIQGPNEKLFF. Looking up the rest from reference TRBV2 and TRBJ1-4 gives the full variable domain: EPEVTQTPSHQVTQMGQEVILRCVPISNHLYFYWYRQILGQKVEFLVSFYNNEISEKSEIFDDQFSVERPDGSNFTLKIRSTKLEDSAMYFCASTIQGPNEKLFFGSGTQLSVL.

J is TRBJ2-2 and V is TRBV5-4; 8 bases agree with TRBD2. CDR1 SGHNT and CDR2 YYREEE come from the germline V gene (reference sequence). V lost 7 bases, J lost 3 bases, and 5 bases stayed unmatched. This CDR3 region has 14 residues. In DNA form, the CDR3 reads TGTGCCAGCGCGGGGGGCTCCGACACCGGGGAGCTGTTTTTT. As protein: CASAGGSDTGELFF.

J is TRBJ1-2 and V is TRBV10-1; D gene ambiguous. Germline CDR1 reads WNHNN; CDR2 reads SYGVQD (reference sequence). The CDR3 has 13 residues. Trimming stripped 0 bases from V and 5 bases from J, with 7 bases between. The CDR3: CASSESRSYGYTF. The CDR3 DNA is TGCGCCAGCAGTGAGTCGAGAAGTTATGGCTACACCTTC.